Presented here are 13 T cell receptor beta chains from one specimen sequenced in a study of CD8 T cells in ankylosing spondylitis. TCRdb called the 5' RACE reads again in MiXCR, with one record for every CDR3 protein. In the table there are roughly 140,000 distinct CDR3 sequences, about 42% of which are singletons. Sequencing input: synovial fluid, either unsorted or a sorted T cell fraction (not recorded which). The origin of the receptors is a male donor with ankylosing spondylitis.

The chain recombines TRBV10-3 with TRBJ1-5, with a weak D call TRBD1 (5 bases). The CDR3 sequence is 16 residues long. Germline CDR1 is ENHRY and CDR2 is SYGVKD. V shed 7 bases and J shed 6 bases, with 22 bases lying between them. Here the CDR3 DNA reads TGTGCCATCATAGGGCCCGGGGACCATGCCGGTCAGCCCCAGCATTTT. Translating it yields CAIIGPGDHAGQPQHF.

This chain joins TRBV7-6 and TRBJ2-1; TRBD2 might be the D (5 bases). Trimming took 1 base from V and 0 from J, leaving 7 bases between them. This CDR3 spans 15 amino acids. The V gene's germline CDR1 is SGHVS and CDR2 FNYEAQ. For the CDR3, the DNA is TGTGCCAGCAGCTTAGTAGGGAGCTCCTACAATGAGCAGTTCTTC. Its translation: CASSLVGSSYNEQFF.

This clonotype was seen only a few times. The chain links TRBV10-1 to TRBJ1-1; D gene uncertain. Germline V CDR1 and CDR2: WNHNN, SYGVQD (reference sequence). The length of the CDR3 is 20 residues. V lost 4 bases, J lost 4 bases, and 31 bases lay in between. Written as DNA, the CDR3 is TGCGCCAGCAGTGTCCCTGGGCCCAAGGAATCTGAACTGGGCGGCACTGAAGCTTTCTTT. The encoded protein is CASSVPGPKESELGGTEAFF.

V and J are TRBV7-8 and TRBJ2-7, with D uncertain. The CDR3 length is 15 residues. The V end lost 1 base, the J end lost 3 bases, and 13 bases lay between the germline ends. From germline, CDR1 is SGHVS and CDR2 FQNEAQ. CDR3 protein: CASSLGASSIYEQYF. CDR3 nucleotides: TGTGCCAGCAGCTTAGGGGCCTCATCCATCTACGAGCAGTACTTC.

This clonotype was seen a handful of times. The gene calls are TRBV11-2 and TRBJ1-1; D unclear. Germline CDR1 reads SGHAT; CDR2 reads FQNNGV. Trimming stripped 1 base from V and 1 base from J, with 19 bases between. The CDR3 loop spans 18 amino acids. The CDR3 DNA reads as TGTGCCAGCAGCTTAGTGTTTGGGGTACAATACTCGAACACTGAAGCTTTCTTT. Translating it yields CASSLVFGVQYSNTEAFF.

The sample holds a few counts of this clonotype. The chain combines TRBV5-5 with TRBJ1-1; D remains unclear. With 1 base removed from V and 7 bases from J, the gap between germline ends came to 14 bases. The germline CDR1 and CDR2 sequences are SGHKS and YYEKEE (reference sequence). The CDR3 is made up of 14 amino acids. CDR3 loop: CASSLWNGPVEAFF. CDR3 nucleotide sequence: TGTGCCAGCAGCTTGTGGAACGGCCCCGTTGAAGCTTTCTTT. Using reference TRBV5-5 and TRBJ1-1 for the parts outside the CDR3, the full variable domain is DAGVTQSPTHLIKTRGQQVTLRCSPISGHKSVSWYQQVLGQGPQFIFQYYEKEERGRGNFPDRFSARQFPNYSSELNVNALLLGDSALYLCASSLWNGPVEAFFGQGTRLTVV.

In the case of this clonotype: One end of the junction is discordant with germline, which a read error may explain. This sequence joins TRBV2 and TRBJ2-1; 15 bases map to TRBD2. The V gene's germline CDR1 is SNHLY and CDR2 FYNNEI. CDR3 length: 20 amino acids. Written as DNA, the CDR3 is TGTGCCAGCAGGGAAGACGAGGGGACTAGCGGGAGGAGTTTCTACAATGAGCAGTTCTTC. Protein product: CASREDEGTSGRSFYNEQFF.

This chain links TRBV20-1 with TRBJ1-5; D is unresolved. This CDR3 region has 14 residues. The germline V and J ends were trimmed by 6 bases and 0 bases, with 12 bases remaining between them. Germline CDR1 reads DFQATT; CDR2 reads SNEGSKA (reference sequence). Here the CDR3 reads CSALKVYSNQPQHF. The CDR3 region has the DNA TGCAGTGCGTTAAAGGTTTATAGCAATCAGCCCCAGCATTTT.

The chain uses TRBV4-2 and TRBJ2-2; the match to TRBD1 covers 9 bases. V gave up 0 bases and J gave up 5 bases; unmatched junction bases: 4. The CDR3 loop spans 16 amino acids. CDR1 and CDR2 from the germline V gene are LGHNA and YNFKEQ. This CDR3 reads CASSQEGTGWTGELFF. In nucleotides, the CDR3 is TGTGCCAGCAGCCAAGAGGGGACAGGGTGGACCGGGGAGCTGTTTTTT.

Here the CDR3 reads CASSLMILAGAIEQFF. CDR3 in DNA: TGTGCCAGCAGTTTAATGATACTAGCGGGAGCTATCGAGCAGTTCTTC. The gene calls are TRBV12-3 or TRBV12-4 and TRBJ2-1; 11 positions agree with TRBD2. The CDR3 contains 16 residues. The trim removed 2 bases at V and 10 bases at J, leaving 10 bases unmatched.

This rearrangement joins TRBV6-5 to TRBJ1-1, with a weak D call TRBD1 (5 bases). Germline CDR1 and CDR2: MNHEY and SVGAGI. V lost 2 bases to trimming and J lost 4 bases, with 14 bases between them. The CDR3 runs to 15 residues. The CDR3 DNA reads as TGTGCCAGCAGTTACGGGATCGGGGGTATCACTGAAGCTTTCTTT. As protein: CASSYGIGGITEAFF.

This clonotype was seen more than once but under ten times. The V call is TRBV4-1, the J call TRBJ1-1; tentative D call: TRBD1 (5 bases). Per germline, CDR1 MGHRA and CDR2 YSYEKL. The CDR3 loop spans 15 amino acids. The V and J ends lost 8 bases and 1 base respectively, with 17 bases between them. The CDR3 region is CASEQVFGGNTEAFF. The DNA for the CDR3 is TGCGCCAGCGAACAGGTCTTTGGGGGGAACACTGAAGCTTTCTTT.

Only a few counts were recorded for this clonotype. The chain combines TRBV12-3 or TRBV12-4 with TRBJ2-3; D call uncertain. The V end lost 5 bases, the J end lost 5 bases, and 11 bases lay between the germline ends. The CDR3 extends over 13 amino acids. The CDR3 nucleotides are TGTGCCAGCAGTCACCTAACACAAGATACGCAGTATTTT. Translating it yields CASSHLTQDTQYF.